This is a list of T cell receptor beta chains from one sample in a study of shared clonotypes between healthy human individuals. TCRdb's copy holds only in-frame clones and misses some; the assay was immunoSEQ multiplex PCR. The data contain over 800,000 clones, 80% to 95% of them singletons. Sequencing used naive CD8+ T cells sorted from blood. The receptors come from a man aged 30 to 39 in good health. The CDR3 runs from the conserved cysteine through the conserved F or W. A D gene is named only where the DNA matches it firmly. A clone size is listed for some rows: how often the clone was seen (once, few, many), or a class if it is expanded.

CDR3 DNA: TGCAGCCATAGCGGGAGCAAGGTCCCAGATACGCAGTATTTT
CDR3 protein: CSHSGSKVPDTQYF
J gene: TRBJ2-3
D gene: TRBD2
clone size: .
V gene: TRBV29-1

CDR3 DNA: TGTGCCAGTAGTATTCCTGACAGGGGCCTTTACAATGAGCAGTTCTTC
CDR3 protein: CASSIPDRGLYNEQFF
J gene: TRBJ2-1
D gene: TRBD1
clone size: .
V gene: TRBV19

CDR3 DNA: TGTGCCAGCAGTCCACTCGACCGCACTAATGAAAAACTGTTTTTT
CDR3 protein: CASSPLDRTNEKLFF
J gene: TRBJ1-4
D gene: .
clone size: .
V gene: TRBV28

CDR3 DNA: TGTGCCAGCTCATTTTCTGGACAGGCCTACGAGCAGTACTTC
CDR3 protein: CASSFSGQAYEQYF
J gene: TRBJ2-7
D gene: TRBD1
clone size: .
V gene: TRBV18

CDR3 DNA: TGTGCCAGCGGCCTCGGGAGCTCCTACAATGAGCAGTTCTTC
CDR3 protein: CASGLGSSYNEQFF
J gene: TRBJ2-1
D gene: .
clone size: .
V gene: TRBV6-5

CDR3 DNA: TGTGCCACCAGCAGAACCGATGATAGAAACATTCAGTACTTC
CDR3 protein: CATSRTDDRNIQYF
J gene: TRBJ2-4
D gene: .
clone size: .
V gene: TRBV15

CDR3 DNA: TGTGCCACCAGCCTCTACAATGAGCAGTTCTTC
CDR3 protein: CATSLYNEQFF
J gene: TRBJ2-1
D gene: .
clone size: once
V gene: TRBV15

CDR3 DNA: TGTGCCGGCACCCCTAGGGCGGGAGGTCCTGATGAGCAGTTCTTC
CDR3 protein: CAGTPRAGGPDEQFF
J gene: TRBJ2-1
D gene: TRBD2
clone size: .
V gene: TRBV2

CDR3 DNA: TGTGCCAGCAGTCCGGGTAACACAGATACGCAGTATTTT
CDR3 protein: CASSPGNTDTQYF
J gene: TRBJ2-3
D gene: .
clone size: .
V gene: TRBV2

CDR3 DNA: TGTGCCAGCAGCCAAGGACCCAGGGGCCCCTCCTACGAGCAGTACTTC
CDR3 protein: CASSQGPRGPSYEQYF
J gene: TRBJ2-7
D gene: .
clone size: .
V gene: TRBV14

CDR3 DNA: TGCGCCAGCAGCTTGCTCCCTCCGGGACAGCTTTATGGCTACACCTTC
CDR3 protein: CASSLLPPGQLYGYTF
J gene: TRBJ1-2
D gene: TRBD1
clone size: .
V gene: TRBV5-1

CDR3 DNA: TGTGCCAGCAGTTTATCTAAGGTTGCCTACGAGCAGTACTTC
CDR3 protein: CASSLSKVAYEQYF
J gene: TRBJ2-7
D gene: .
clone size: .
V gene: TRBV27

CDR3 DNA: TGTGCCAGCAGCGAGCACGGAGGACAGAGTATTGAAAACTATGGCTACACCTTC
CDR3 protein: CASSEHGGQSIENYGYTF
J gene: TRBJ1-2
D gene: .
clone size: .
V gene: TRBV9